This T cell receptor (beta chain) was sequenced in a study of cytomegalovirus exposure and HLA in healthy donors. Use of 60 Vbeta and 13 Jbeta primers characterized the PCR. The repertoire was sequenced with immunoSEQ multiplex PCR; TCRdb's copy has only in-frame clones and lacks some. The sample has 120,000 or so clones, about four fifths seen once. The junction had 5 bases not matched to a gene; V was cut back by 5 bases and J by 2 bases. This CDR3 comprises 14 residues. The V gene's germline CDR1 is SGHVS and CDR2 FQNEAQ. The chain has TRBV7-8 and TRBJ2-5, with 7 bases lining up with TRBD1. The clonotype originates from a man aged 18 to 30 in good health and CMV-seronegative. Sample: PBMCs. Here the CDR3 reads CASSPPGGQETQYF. The DNA for the CDR3 is TGTGCCAGCAGCCCCCCAGGGGGTCAAGAGACCCAGTACTTC.